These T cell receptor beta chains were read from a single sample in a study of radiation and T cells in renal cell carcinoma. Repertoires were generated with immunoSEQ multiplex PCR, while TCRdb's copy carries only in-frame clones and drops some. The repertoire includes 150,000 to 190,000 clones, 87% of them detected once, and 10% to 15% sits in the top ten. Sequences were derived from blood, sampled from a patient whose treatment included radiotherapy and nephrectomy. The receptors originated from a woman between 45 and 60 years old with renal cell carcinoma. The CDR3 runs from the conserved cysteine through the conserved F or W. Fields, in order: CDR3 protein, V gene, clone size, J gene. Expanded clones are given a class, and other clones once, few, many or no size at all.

CDR3aa: CASSPDRLNTEAFF
v_gene: TRBV18
abundance: -
j_gene: TRBJ1-1

CDR3aa: CASSFLQGTYNSPLHF
v_gene: TRBV5-5
abundance: -
j_gene: TRBJ1-6

CDR3aa: CASRATSGPSYNEQFF
v_gene: TRBV2
abundance: -
j_gene: TRBJ2-1

CDR3aa: CASSYSSGITGELFF
v_gene: TRBV6-6
abundance: -
j_gene: TRBJ2-2

CDR3aa: CASSSDFLSYEQYF
v_gene: TRBV7-8
abundance: -
j_gene: TRBJ2-7

CDR3aa: CASSLGAGANYGYTF
v_gene: TRBV7-2
abundance: -
j_gene: TRBJ1-2

CDR3aa: CASSQGGGGGKLFF
v_gene: TRBV4-2
abundance: many
j_gene: TRBJ1-4

CDR3aa: CASSLISGDGNTIYF
v_gene: TRBV5-4
abundance: -
j_gene: TRBJ1-3

CDR3aa: CASRADRSEAFF
v_gene: TRBV10-2
abundance: -
j_gene: TRBJ1-1

CDR3aa: CATSRDWGKLFF
v_gene: TRBV15
abundance: -
j_gene: TRBJ1-4

CDR3aa: CASRQVLGGYNEQFF
v_gene: TRBV5-1
abundance: -
j_gene: TRBJ2-1

CDR3aa: CASQESWGGLYGYTF
v_gene: TRBV19
abundance: few
j_gene: TRBJ1-2

CDR3aa: CASSIRGGPYNEQFF
v_gene: TRBV19
abundance: -
j_gene: TRBJ2-1

CDR3aa: CATSRNGTRGQETQYF
v_gene: TRBV15
abundance: -
j_gene: TRBJ2-5

CDR3aa: CASSLRGGPLYNSPLHF
v_gene: TRBV7-2
abundance: -
j_gene: TRBJ1-6

CDR3aa: CASSVAPGGDSPLHF
v_gene: TRBV9
abundance: once
j_gene: TRBJ1-6

CDR3aa: CASSVQDTEAFF
v_gene: TRBV9
abundance: few
j_gene: TRBJ1-1

CDR3aa: CASMGPTEQYF
v_gene: TRBV19
abundance: -
j_gene: TRBJ2-7

CDR3aa: CASSSTGNKETQYF
v_gene: TRBV5-6
abundance: -
j_gene: TRBJ2-5

CDR3aa: CASSSGQPPDGYTF
v_gene: TRBV18
abundance: few
j_gene: TRBJ1-2

CDR3aa: CASRGTSFYEQYF
v_gene: TRBV2
abundance: -
j_gene: TRBJ2-7

CDR3aa: CASSLGGEQFF
v_gene: TRBV7-2
abundance: many
j_gene: TRBJ2-1

CDR3aa: CASSPTGVGQPQHF
v_gene: TRBV18
abundance: -
j_gene: TRBJ1-5

CDR3aa: CASSIPGSRSYEQYF
v_gene: TRBV7-9
abundance: -
j_gene: TRBJ2-7

CDR3aa: CASGREEGTEAFF
v_gene: TRBV12-5
abundance: few
j_gene: TRBJ1-1

CDR3aa: CASSLGGQANQPQHF
v_gene: TRBV7-2
abundance: once
j_gene: TRBJ1-5

CDR3aa: CASSPGTADTQYF
v_gene: TRBV18
abundance: -
j_gene: TRBJ2-3

CDR3aa: CASSLQSVRVETQYF
v_gene: TRBV7-6
abundance: -
j_gene: TRBJ2-5

CDR3aa: CASSLEIGWETQYF
v_gene: TRBV7-2
abundance: -
j_gene: TRBJ2-5

CDR3aa: CASSLTPGTHGYTF
v_gene: TRBV7-3
abundance: -
j_gene: TRBJ1-2

CDR3aa: CATSGEIGSYNSPLHF
v_gene: TRBV15
abundance: -
j_gene: TRBJ1-6

CDR3aa: CASSSTTGMSTGELFF
v_gene: TRBV6-5
abundance: once
j_gene: TRBJ2-2

CDR3aa: CASSSATQSNYGYTF
v_gene: TRBV19
abundance: -
j_gene: TRBJ1-2

CDR3aa: CASRDYSGSTDTQYF
v_gene: TRBV19
abundance: -
j_gene: TRBJ2-3

CDR3aa: CASSFVGQTDQETQYF
v_gene: TRBV12-1
abundance: -
j_gene: TRBJ2-5

CDR3aa: CASSSGTSGSTDTQYF
v_gene: TRBV4-1
abundance: once
j_gene: TRBJ2-3

CDR3aa: CASSLKSQEEAFF
v_gene: TRBV5-1
abundance: -
j_gene: TRBJ1-1

CDR3aa: CASSEGSGNQPQHF
v_gene: TRBV9
abundance: -
j_gene: TRBJ1-5

CDR3aa: CASSKEGGQNYGYTF
v_gene: TRBV2
abundance: -
j_gene: TRBJ1-2

CDR3aa: CASSLGGQVIQETQYF
v_gene: TRBV5-1
abundance: -
j_gene: TRBJ2-5

CDR3aa: CASSLVLAGDEQFF
v_gene: TRBV7-8
abundance: -
j_gene: TRBJ2-1

CDR3aa: CASSLGSAGDYNEQFF
v_gene: TRBV5-1
abundance: -
j_gene: TRBJ2-1

CDR3aa: CVSKGSHPRTDTQYF
v_gene: TRBV2
abundance: -
j_gene: TRBJ2-3